This T cell receptor beta chain is drawn from a study of patients and donors after allogeneic stem cell transplantation. V trimming: 0 bases; J trimming: 3 bases; junction bases outside the gene matches: 15. The CDR3 contains 20 residues. CDR1 LGHNA and CDR2 YSLEER come from the germline V gene. MiXCR, run by TCRdb on the RT-PCR reads, gives a single entry per CDR3 protein. This sample has about 960,000 distinct CDR3 sequences, with roughly 18% found just once. Material: blood, either unsorted or a sorted T cell fraction (not recorded which). The sequence came from a human donor who was either an allogeneic HSCT recipient or a stem cell or donor lymphocyte infusion donor (not recorded which). It is not recorded whose cells these are; they may come from a transplant donor. The chain couples TRBV4-3 to TRBJ2-4, with 9 bases lining up with TRBD2. The CDR3 protein is CASSQEFPSGIGNNKNIQYF. DNA for the CDR3: TGCGCCAGCAGCCAAGAATTTCCTAGCGGGATCGGTAATAACAAAAACATTCAGTACTTC.